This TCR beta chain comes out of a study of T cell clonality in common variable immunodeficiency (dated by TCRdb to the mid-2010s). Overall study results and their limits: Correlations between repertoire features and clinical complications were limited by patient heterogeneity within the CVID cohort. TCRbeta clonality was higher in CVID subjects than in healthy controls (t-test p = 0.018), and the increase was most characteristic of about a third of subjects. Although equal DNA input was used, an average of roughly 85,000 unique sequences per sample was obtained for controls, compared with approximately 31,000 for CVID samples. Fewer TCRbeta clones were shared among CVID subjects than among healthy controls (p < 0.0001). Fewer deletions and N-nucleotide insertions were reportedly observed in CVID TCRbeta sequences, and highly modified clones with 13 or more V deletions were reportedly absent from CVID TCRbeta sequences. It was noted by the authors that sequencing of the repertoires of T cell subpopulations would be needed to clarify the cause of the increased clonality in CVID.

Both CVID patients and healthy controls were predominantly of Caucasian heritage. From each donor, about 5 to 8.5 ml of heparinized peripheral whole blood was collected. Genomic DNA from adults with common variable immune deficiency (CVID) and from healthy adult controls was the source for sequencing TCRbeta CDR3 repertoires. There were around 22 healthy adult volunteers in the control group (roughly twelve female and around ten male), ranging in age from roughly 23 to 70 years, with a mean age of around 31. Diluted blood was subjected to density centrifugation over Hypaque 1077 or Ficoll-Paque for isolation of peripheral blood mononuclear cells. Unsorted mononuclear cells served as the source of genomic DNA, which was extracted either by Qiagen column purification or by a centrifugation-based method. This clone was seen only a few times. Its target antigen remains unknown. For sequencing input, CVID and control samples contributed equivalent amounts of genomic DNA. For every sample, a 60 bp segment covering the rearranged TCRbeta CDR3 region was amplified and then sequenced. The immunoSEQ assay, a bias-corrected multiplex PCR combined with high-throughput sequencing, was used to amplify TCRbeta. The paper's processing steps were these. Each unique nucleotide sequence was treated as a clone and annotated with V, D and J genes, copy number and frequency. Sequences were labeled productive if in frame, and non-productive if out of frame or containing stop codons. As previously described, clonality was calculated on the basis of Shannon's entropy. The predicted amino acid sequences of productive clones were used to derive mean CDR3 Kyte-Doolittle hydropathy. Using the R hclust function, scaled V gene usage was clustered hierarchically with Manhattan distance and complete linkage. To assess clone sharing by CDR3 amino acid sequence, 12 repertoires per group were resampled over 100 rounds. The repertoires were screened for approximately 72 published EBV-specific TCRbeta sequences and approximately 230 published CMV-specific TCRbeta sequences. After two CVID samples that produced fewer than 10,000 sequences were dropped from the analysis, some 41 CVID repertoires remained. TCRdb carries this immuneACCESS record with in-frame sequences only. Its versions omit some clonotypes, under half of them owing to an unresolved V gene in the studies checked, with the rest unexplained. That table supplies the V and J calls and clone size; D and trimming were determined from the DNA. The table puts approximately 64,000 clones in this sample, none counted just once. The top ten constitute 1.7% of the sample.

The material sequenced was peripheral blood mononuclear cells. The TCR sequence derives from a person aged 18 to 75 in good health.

CDR3 bases read: TGTGCTTTTGGGAGGACTCCTGCCAGTGAG. Its protein reads: CAFGRTPASE. Given in full, the CDR3 is CAFGRTPASEQFF. The rearranged segments are TRBV2 and TRBJ2-1; possibly the D gene is TRBD2, per 6 matching bases. The observed sequence ends 3 residues before the CDR3 terminus, with the missing tail filled in from the germline J gene. The germline V gene provides CDR1 SNHLY and CDR2 FYNNEI. There are 13 amino acids in the CDR3, from cysteine to phenylalanine inclusive. Of the CDR3's DNA, 30 bases were read; they are in frame from base 1.